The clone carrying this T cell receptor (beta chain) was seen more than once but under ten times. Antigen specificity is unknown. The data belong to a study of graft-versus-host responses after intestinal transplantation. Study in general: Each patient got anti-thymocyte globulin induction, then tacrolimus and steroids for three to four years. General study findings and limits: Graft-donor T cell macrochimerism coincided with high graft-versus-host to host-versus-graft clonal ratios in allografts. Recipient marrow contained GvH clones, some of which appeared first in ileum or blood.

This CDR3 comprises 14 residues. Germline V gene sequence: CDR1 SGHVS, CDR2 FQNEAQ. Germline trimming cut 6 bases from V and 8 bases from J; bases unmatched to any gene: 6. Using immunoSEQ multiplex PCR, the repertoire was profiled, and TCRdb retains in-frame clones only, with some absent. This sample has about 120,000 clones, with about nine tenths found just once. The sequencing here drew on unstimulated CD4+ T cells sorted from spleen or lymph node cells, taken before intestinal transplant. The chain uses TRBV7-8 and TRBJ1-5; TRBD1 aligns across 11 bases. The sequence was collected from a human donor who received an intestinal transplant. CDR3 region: CASSAGTGGEPQHF. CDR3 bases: TGTGCCAGCAGTGCCGGGACAGGGGGGGAGCCCCAGCATTTT.